This record looks at one T cell receptor (beta chain) sequence and its context. The target antigen is unknown. The sample originates from a study of T cells and Merkel cell carcinoma outcomes. Study findings and constraints: Reportedly, T-cell repertoire with density predicts Merkel cell carcinoma outcomes.

The repertoire was sequenced with immunoSEQ multiplex PCR; TCRdb's copy has only in-frame clones and lacks some. Among several thousand clones listed, 70% to 85% were seen once. CDR1 and CDR2 from the germline V gene are LNHDA and SQIVND (reference sequence). This CDR3 has 16 amino acids. V lost 6 bases to trimming and J lost 1 base; unmatched junction nucleotides: 8. The sequencing sample was made of tumor tissue from Merkel cell carcinoma. The sequence was collected from a human donor with Merkel cell carcinoma. The chain couples TRBV19 to TRBJ2-1; 8 nucleotides line up with TRBD2. CDR3 in amino acids: CASSRSGGGSYNEQFF. CDR3 DNA sequence: TGTGCCAGTAGCCGGAGCGGGGGTGGTTCCTACAATGAGCAGTTCTTC.